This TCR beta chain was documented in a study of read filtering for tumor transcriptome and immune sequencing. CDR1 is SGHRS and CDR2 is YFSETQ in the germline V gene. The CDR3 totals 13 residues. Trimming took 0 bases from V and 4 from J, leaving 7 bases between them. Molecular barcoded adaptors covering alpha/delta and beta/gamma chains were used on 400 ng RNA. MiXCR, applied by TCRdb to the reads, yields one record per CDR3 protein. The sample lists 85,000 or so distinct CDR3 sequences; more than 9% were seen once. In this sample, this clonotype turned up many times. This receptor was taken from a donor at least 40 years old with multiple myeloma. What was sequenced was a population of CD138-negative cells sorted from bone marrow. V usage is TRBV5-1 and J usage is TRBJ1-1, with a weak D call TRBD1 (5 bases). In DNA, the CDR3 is TGCGCCAGCAGCTTGGAAGGGACCACTGAAGCTTTCTTT. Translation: CASSLEGTTEAFF.